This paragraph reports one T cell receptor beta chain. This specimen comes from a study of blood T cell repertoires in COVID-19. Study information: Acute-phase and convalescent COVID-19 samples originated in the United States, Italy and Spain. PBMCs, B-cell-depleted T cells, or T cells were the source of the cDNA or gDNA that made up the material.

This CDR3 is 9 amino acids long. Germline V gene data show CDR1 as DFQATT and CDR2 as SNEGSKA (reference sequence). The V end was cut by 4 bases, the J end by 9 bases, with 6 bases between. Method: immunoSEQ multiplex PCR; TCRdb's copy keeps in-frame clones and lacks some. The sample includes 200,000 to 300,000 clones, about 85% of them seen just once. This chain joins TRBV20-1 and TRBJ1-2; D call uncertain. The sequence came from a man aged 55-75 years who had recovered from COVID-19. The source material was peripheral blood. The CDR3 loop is CSATNSYTF. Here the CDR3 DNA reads TGCAGTGCTACCAACAGCTACACCTTC.